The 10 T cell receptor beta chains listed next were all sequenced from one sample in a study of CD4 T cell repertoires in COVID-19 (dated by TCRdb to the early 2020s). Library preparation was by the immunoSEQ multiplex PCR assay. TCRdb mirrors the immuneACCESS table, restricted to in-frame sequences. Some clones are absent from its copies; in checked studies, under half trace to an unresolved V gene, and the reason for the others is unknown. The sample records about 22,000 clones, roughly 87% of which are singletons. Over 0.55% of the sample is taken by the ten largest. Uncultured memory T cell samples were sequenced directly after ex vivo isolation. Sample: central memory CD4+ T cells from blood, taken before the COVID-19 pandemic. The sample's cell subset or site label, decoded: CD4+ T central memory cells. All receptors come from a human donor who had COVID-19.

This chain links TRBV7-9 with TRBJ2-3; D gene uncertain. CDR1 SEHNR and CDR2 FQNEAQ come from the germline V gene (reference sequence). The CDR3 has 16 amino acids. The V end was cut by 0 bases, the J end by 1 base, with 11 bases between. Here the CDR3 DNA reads TGTGCCAGCAGCTTAGCGTACAGCTCCCGCACAGATACGCAGTATTTT. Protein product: CASSLAYSSRTDTQYF.

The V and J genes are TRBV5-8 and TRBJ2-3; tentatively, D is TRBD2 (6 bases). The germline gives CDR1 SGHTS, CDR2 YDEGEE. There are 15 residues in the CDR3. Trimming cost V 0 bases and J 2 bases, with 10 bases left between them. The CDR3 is CASSLVGGPTDTQYF. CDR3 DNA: TGTGCCAGCAGCTTGGTGGGGGGACCCACAGATACGCAGTATTTT.

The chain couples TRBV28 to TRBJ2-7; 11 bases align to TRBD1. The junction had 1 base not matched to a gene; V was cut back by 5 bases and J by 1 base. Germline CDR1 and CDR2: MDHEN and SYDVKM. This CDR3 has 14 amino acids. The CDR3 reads CASSRDRGSYEQYF. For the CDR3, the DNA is TGTGCCAGCAGTCGGGACAGGGGGTCCTACGAGCAGTACTTC.

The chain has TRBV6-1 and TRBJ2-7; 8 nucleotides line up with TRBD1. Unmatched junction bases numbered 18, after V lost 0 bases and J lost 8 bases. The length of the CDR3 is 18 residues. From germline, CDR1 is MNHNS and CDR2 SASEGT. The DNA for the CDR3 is TGTGCCAGCAGTGAAGCGGGGACAGGTGGGCTCGCCTACTCCCAGCAGTACTTC. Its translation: CASSEAGTGGLAYSQQYF.

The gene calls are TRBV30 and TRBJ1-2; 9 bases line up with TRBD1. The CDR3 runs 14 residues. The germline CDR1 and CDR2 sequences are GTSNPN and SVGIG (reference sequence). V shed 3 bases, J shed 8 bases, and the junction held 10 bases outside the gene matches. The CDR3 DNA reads TGTGCCTGGAGCTCCGGGACAGGGACTGTGGGCTACACCTTC. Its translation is CAWSSGTGTVGYTF.

CDR3 sequence (DNA): TGTGCCAGTAGTTCCCTCCGGACAGGGAGGAATACGCCCCAGCATTTT. Its translation is CASSSLRTGRNTPQHF. V and J are TRBV19 and TRBJ1-5; TRBD1 matches 8 bases. The CDR3 runs 16 residues. CDR1 and CDR2 from the germline V gene are LNHDA and SQIVND (reference sequence). Unmatched junction bases numbered 15, after V lost 5 bases and J lost 9 bases.

The CDR3 loop reads CASRGTGYSYEQYF. The CDR3, as DNA: TGTGCCAGCAGGGGGACAGGGTACTCCTACGAGCAGTACTTC. The rearrangement joins TRBV6-5 to TRBJ2-7; 9 nucleotides match TRBD1. This CDR3 has 14 residues. Germline CDR1 reads MNHEY; CDR2 reads SVGAGI. Trimming took 6 bases from V and 0 from J; bases not matched to a gene: 3.

CDR3 nucleotide sequence: TGTGCCAGCAGTGAAGCCCTAGCGGGGGCCACAGATACGCAGTATTTT. Protein: CASSEALAGATDTQYF. This chain connects TRBV6-1 to TRBJ2-3; 10 bases are shared with TRBD2. Germline V gives CDR1 MNHNS, CDR2 SASEGT. The CDR3 contains 16 residues. J gave up 2 bases and V 0 bases, and 2 bases lay outside the gene matches.

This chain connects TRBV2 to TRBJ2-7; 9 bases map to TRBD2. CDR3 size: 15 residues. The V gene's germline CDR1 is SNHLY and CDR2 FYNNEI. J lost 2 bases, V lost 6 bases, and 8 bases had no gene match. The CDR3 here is CASSAWASGTYEQYF. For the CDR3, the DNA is TGTGCCAGCAGCGCGTGGGCTAGCGGGACCTACGAGCAGTACTTC.

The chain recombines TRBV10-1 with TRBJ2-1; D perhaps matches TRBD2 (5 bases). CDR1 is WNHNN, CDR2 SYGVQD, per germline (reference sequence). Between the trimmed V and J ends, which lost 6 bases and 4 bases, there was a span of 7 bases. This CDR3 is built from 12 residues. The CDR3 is CASRGSYNEQFF. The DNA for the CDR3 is TGCGCCAGCAGAGGGAGTTACAATGAGCAGTTCTTC.